This T cell receptor (beta chain) was captured in a study of shared clonotypes between healthy human individuals. Study results and limitations: Clonotype sharing among the donors was expected to vary with sequencing depth.

The assay was immunoSEQ multiplex PCR, and TCRdb's table has in-frame clones only and misses some. Among 550,000 to 800,000 clones listed, approximately 74% were seen once. This clone was seen only a few times. Its antigen remains unknown. The source material was memory CD4+ T cells sorted from blood. This sample's subset: CD45RA-negative fraction. The sequence came from a woman aged 25 to 39 in good health.

The CDR3 DNA reads as TGCGCCAGCAGCTTGTCTTTTGGGGCCGCCATCTACGAGCAGTACTTC. Translating it yields CASSLSFGAAIYEQYF. The V and J genes are TRBV5-1 and TRBJ2-7, with TRBD1 as a possible D gene (5 bases). The CDR3 has 16 residues. V was trimmed by 1 base and J by 3 bases, leaving 17 bases between them. The germline V gene has CDR1 SGHRS and CDR2 YFSETQ. The variable domain in full, with the rest retrieved from reference TRBV5-1 and TRBJ2-7, is KAGVTQTPRYLIKTRGQQVTLSCSPISGHRSVSWYQQTPGQGLQFLFEYFSETQRNKGNFPGRFSGRQFSNSRSEMNVSTLELGDSALYLCASSLSFGAAIYEQYFGPGTRLTVT.